This record looks at one T cell receptor (beta chain) sequence and its context. Its antigen is not yet known. No base quality values were provided; no much bigger clone lies one nucleotide off. Samples with the label H were taken from distinct, geographically separated regions of the hepatocellular carcinoma nodule. All patients had early-stage hepatocellular carcinoma and received no therapy before surgical resection. The sampled areas showed no macroscopic signs of necrosis or hemorrhage. Multiple regions from a couple of patients underwent TCR sequencing (ImmunoSeq). Frozen resection tissue samples were collected at a distance of at least 1 cm from each other. Genomic DNA was isolated from bulk tissue with the DNeasy blood and tissue kit. The data derive from a study of intratumoral heterogeneity in liver cancer. For the wider study: In the full cohort of approximately 14 patients, the median age was about 69 years and the majority of patients were male. To examine intratumor heterogeneity, the study integrated RNA-seq, DNA sequencing, TCR-seq and SNP array data obtained from multiple regions of hepatocellular carcinoma specimens. The full cohort included some 71 multiregional samples from approximately 14 HCC patients, consisting of roughly 50 tumoral regions and some 20 adjacent nontumoral regions. Study-level results and caveats: The authors acknowledged a relatively low patient number and under-sampled tumor-infiltrating lymphocyte representation as limitations. In every sequenced patient, tumor region b showed significantly fewer unique T-cell clonal expansions than tumor region a. TCR sequencing was reported to confirm the RNA-seq-based estimates of regional differences in tumor-infiltrating lymphocyte burden. Overall T cell clonality did not differ significantly between tumor regions within either sequenced patient.

TCR beta chain CDR3 regions were sequenced from genomic DNA using the immunoSEQ assay. Rearranged VDJ segments were amplified with primers annealing to V and J segments. Per the original workflow: The ImmunoSeq Analyzer software was used to compute clonality and richness metrics. To find clones with differing abundance between regions, Fisher's exact test was applied together with a beta-binomial method for extra stringency. TCRdb took over this immuneACCESS table, retaining in-frame rearrangements with V and J assigned. Such tables are incomplete; in checked studies, under half of the missing clones stem from an unresolved V gene, and the remainder is unexplained. The V and J calls and the clone size are those of that table, but D and trimming were determined from the DNA. The sample table shows about 6,400 clones, and 50% to 60% are seen once. The leading ten clones occupy over 11% of the sample.

The V and J ends are trimmed by 4 bases and 4 bases, leaving 11 bases between them. Including cysteine and phenylalanine, the CDR3 has 14 amino acids. CDR3 DNA is the only sequence kept; it has 42 bases, read in frame from the first base. The germline V gene encodes CDR1 LNHDA and CDR2 SQIVND (reference sequence). This TCR was recovered from a man between 65 and 80 years old with hepatocellular carcinoma. The rearrangement combines TRBV19 with TRBJ1-5, and perhaps TRBD1 as D gene, on 5 matching bases. Source: tumor tissue, taken before any cancer treatment. CDR3 loop: CASSNTGGNQPQHF. The sequenced DNA: TGTGCCAGTAGTAATACCGGGGGGAATCAGCCCCAGCATTTT.